Shown below are 18 T cell receptor beta chains from a single sample sequenced in a study of T-cell memory formation after mild COVID-19. TCRdb re-called the 5' RACE reads with MiXCR, one entry per CDR3 protein. The data contain nearly 350,000 distinct CDR3 sequences, 10% to 15% of them singletons. Sequencing used PBMCs or a T cell subset sorted from them (not recorded which). The receptors come from a man aged 18 to 29 who had mild COVID-19 (a few samples of this study predate the infection). Cell type and time point are not known.

This chain connects TRBV5-1 to TRBJ2-5; TRBD1 matches 9 bases. This CDR3 has 13 residues. J lost 7 bases, V lost 4 bases, and 5 bases had no gene match. CDR1 SGHRS and CDR2 YFSETQ come from the germline V gene. The CDR3 DNA is TGCGCCAGCAGCCGGGGACAGGGCGGGACCCAGTACTTC. This gives the protein CASSRGQGGTQYF.

In its sample, this clonotype was seen many times. The chain employs TRBV29-1 and TRBJ2-3; 9 bases align to TRBD1. The germline V gene has CDR1 SQVTM and CDR2 ANQGSEA. The CDR3 is 16 residues long. V shed 6 bases and J 3 bases; nucleotides not matched to a gene: 13. CDR3 sequence (DNA): TGCAGCGTCACCCACCCTGACAGGGGGGTAACAGATACGCAGTATTTT. Encoded protein: CSVTHPDRGVTDTQYF.

This clonotype was seen more than once but under ten times. The genes are TRBV5-1 and TRBJ1-1; the D gene is possibly TRBD1 (6 bases). The germline CDR1 and CDR2 sequences are SGHRS and YFSETQ. The CDR3 runs to 13 residues. V was cut by 2 bases and J by 6 bases, with 11 bases left in between. This CDR3 is CASSFTSGAEAFF. The CDR3 DNA is TGCGCCAGCAGCTTTACGTCAGGGGCTGAAGCTTTCTTT.

CDR3 sequence (DNA): TGTGCCAGCAGCAATCGGGCGGCAGATACGCAGTATTTT. This gives the protein CASSNRAADTQYF. The chain couples TRBV7-6 to TRBJ2-3; no clear D gene. Germline values: CDR1 SGHVS, CDR2 FNYEAQ. The CDR3 sequence is 13 residues long. The germline V and J ends were trimmed by 5 bases and 4 bases, with 10 bases remaining between them.

This sequence joins TRBV12-3 or TRBV12-4 and TRBJ1-4, with a possible D match to TRBD1 (5 bases). With 2 bases removed from V and 5 bases from J, the gap between germline ends came to 12 bases. This CDR3 region has 15 residues. The CDR3 sequence is CASSLFQGFNEKLFF. CDR3 DNA sequence: TGTGCCAGCAGTTTATTTCAGGGATTCAATGAAAAACTGTTTTTT.

This clonotype came up a few times. J is TRBJ2-1 and V is TRBV7-2; 11 positions match TRBD2. Germline CDR1 and CDR2: SGHTA and FQGNSA. The CDR3 runs 16 residues. Trimming cost V 5 bases and J 5 bases; bases outside gene matches: 8. DNA for the CDR3: TGTGCCAGCAGCCCCACACTAGCGGGGGACCACAATGAGCAGTTCTTC. This translates into CASSPTLAGDHNEQFF. Together with reference TRBV7-2 and TRBJ2-1, the CDR3 gives the full variable domain: GAGVSQSPSNKVTEKGKDVELRCDPISGHTALYWYRQSLGQGLEFLIYFQGNSAPDKSGLPSDRFSAERTGGSVSTLTIQRTQQEDSAVYLCASSPTLAGDHNEQFFGPGTRLTVL.

This clonotype was counted only a few times. The gene calls are TRBV4-2 and TRBJ2-1; 9 bases line up with TRBD2. The V and J ends lost 1 base and 7 bases, in that order; junction bases with no gene match: 5. This CDR3 contains 15 residues. Germline V CDR1 and CDR2: LGHNA, YNFKEQ. CDR3 protein: CASSQVSGGRNEQFF. The CDR3 DNA is TGTGCCAGCAGCCAAGTAAGCGGGGGGCGGAATGAGCAGTTCTTC.

The chain employs TRBV29-1 and TRBJ1-6; D is ambiguous. This CDR3 spans 13 amino acids. The germline CDR1 and CDR2 sequences are SQVTM and ANQGSEA. Trimming cost V 7 bases and J 9 bases, with 16 bases left between them. The CDR3 DNA sequence: TGCAGCGCCGCCCAGGTCCTGGGTTCACCCCTCCACTTT. Encoded protein: CSAAQVLGSPLHF.

The table lists this clonotype with a few counts. The chain uses TRBV20-1 and TRBJ2-7; no clear D gene. CDR1 DFQATT and CDR2 SNEGSKA come from the germline V gene (reference sequence). This CDR3 spans 13 amino acids. With 6 bases removed from V and 0 bases from J, the gap between germline ends came to 12 bases. The CDR3 bases are TGCAGTGCAAATCACCCCGGCTCCTACGAGCAGTACTTC. Translation gives CSANHPGSYEQYF.

V gene TRBV7-8 combines with J gene TRBJ2-7; D not certain. From germline, CDR1 is SGHVS and CDR2 FQNEAQ. This CDR3 is 13 amino acids long. The V end lost 2 bases, the J end lost 6 bases, and 11 bases lay between the germline ends. For the CDR3, the DNA is TGTGCCAGCAGCTTACCCGGAGCCTCCGAGCAGTACGTC. Translation: CASSLPGASEQYV.

This clonotype was counted between two and nine times. The rearrangement joins TRBV18 to TRBJ2-3; D not certain. V was pared by 2 bases and J by 4 bases, with 7 bases between. This CDR3 is built from 13 residues. Germline CDR1 reads KGHSH; CDR2 reads LQKENI. CDR3 loop: CASSPGFSDTQYF. The CDR3 coding sequence is TGTGCCAGCTCACCAGGGTTTTCAGATACGCAGTATTTT. Full variable domain (missing parts from reference TRBV18 and TRBJ2-3): NAGVMQNPRHLVRRRGQEARLRCSPMKGHSHVYWYRQLPEEGLKFMVYLQKENIIDESGMPKERFSAEFPKEGPSILRIQQVVRGDSAAYFCASSPGFSDTQYFGPGTRLTVL.

The chain couples TRBV24-1 to TRBJ2-1; possible D gene TRBD2, 5 bases. The CDR3 is 14 amino acids. CDR1 KGHDR and CDR2 SFDVKD come from the germline V gene. V lost 6 bases, J lost 10 bases, and 18 bases lay in between. CDR3 residues: CATSRAPAWEEQFF. In DNA, the CDR3 is TGTGCCACCAGTCGCGCCCCCGCCTGGGAGGAGCAGTTCTTC.

The chain uses TRBV5-1 and TRBJ1-2; no reliable D call. V was pared by 0 bases and J by 5 bases, with 14 bases between. The CDR3 has 15 amino acids. From germline, CDR1 is SGHRS and CDR2 YFSETQ. The CDR3 sequence is CASSLGDTLAYGYTF. The CDR3 nucleotides read TGCGCCAGCAGCTTGGGCGACACTCTGGCGTATGGCTACACCTTC.

This clonotype was seen only a few times. This rearrangement joins TRBV28 to TRBJ2-3; D is unclear. V dropped 10 bases and J dropped 4 bases, with 9 bases sitting between them. Germline V gene sequence: CDR1 MDHEN, CDR2 SYDVKM. This CDR3 contains 11 residues. Here the CDR3 DNA reads TGTGCCATTTCCGTGGCAGATACGCAGTATTTT. Residues: CAISVADTQYF.

A few counts support this clonotype. The rearrangement links TRBV13 to TRBJ1-2, with 9 bases matching TRBD1. Germline V gives CDR1 PRHDT, CDR2 FYEKMQ (reference sequence). This CDR3 is 14 amino acids long. V lost 5 bases, J lost 5 bases, and 6 bases stayed unmatched. This chain's CDR3 is CASSATGGIYGYTF. In DNA, the CDR3 is TGTGCCAGCAGCGCGACAGGGGGAATTTATGGCTACACCTTC.

This clonotype has just a few counts. J is TRBJ2-1 and V is TRBV5-1; possibly TRBD1 or TRBD2 for D (5 bases each). Germline V lookup: CDR1 SGHRS, CDR2 YFSETQ. CDR3 length: 13 amino acids. V shed 3 bases and J shed 7 bases, with 11 bases lying between them. CDR3 in amino acids: CASSWDGQNEQFF. CDR3 coding DNA: TGCGCCAGCAGCTGGGACGGCCAAAATGAGCAGTTCTTC.

This clonotype was recorded many times. This chain links TRBV10-3 with TRBJ2-2; tentatively, D is TRBD1 (6 bases). This CDR3 is 15 amino acids long. The V end was cut by 7 bases, the J end by 0 bases, with 12 bases between. CDR1 ENHRY and CDR2 SYGVKD come from the germline V gene. DNA of the CDR3: TGTGCCATCAATCGTGGGACAACGAACACCGGGGAGCTGTTTTTT. Its protein product is CAINRGTTNTGELFF.

The rearrangement uses TRBV12-3 or TRBV12-4 and TRBJ2-1; 7 bases line up with TRBD2. The CDR3 extends over 16 amino acids. V trimming: 8 bases; J trimming: 6 bases; junction bases outside the gene matches: 16. The CDR3 loop reads CASAVGRASGINEQFF. CDR3 bases: TGTGCCAGCGCCGTGGGGCGGGCTAGCGGAATCAATGAGCAGTTCTTC.